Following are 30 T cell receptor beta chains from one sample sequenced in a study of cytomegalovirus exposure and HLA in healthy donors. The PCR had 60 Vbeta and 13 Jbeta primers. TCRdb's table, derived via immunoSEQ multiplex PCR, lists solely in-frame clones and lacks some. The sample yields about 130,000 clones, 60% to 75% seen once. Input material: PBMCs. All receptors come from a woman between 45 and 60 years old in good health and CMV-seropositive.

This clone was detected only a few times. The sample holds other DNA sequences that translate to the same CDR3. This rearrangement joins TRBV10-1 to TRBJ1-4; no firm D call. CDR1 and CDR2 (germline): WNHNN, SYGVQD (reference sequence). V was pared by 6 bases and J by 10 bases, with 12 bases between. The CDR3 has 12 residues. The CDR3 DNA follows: TGCGCCAGCAGCACTACTGGAGGAAAACTGTTTTTT. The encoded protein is CASSTTGGKLFF.

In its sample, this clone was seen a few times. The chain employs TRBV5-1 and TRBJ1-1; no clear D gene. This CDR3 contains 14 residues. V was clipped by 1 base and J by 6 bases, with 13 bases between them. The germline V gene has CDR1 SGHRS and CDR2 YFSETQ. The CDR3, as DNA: TGCGCCAGCAGCTTGAACGGAGAGGCGGCTGAAGCTTTCTTT. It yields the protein CASSLNGEAAEAFF.

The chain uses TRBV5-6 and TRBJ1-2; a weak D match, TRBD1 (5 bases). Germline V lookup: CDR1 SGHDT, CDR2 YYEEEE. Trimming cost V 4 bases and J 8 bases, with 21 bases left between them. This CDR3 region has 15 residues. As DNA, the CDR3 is TGTGCCAGCAGCATGGAGGCGCCAGGGCAAGAAGGCTACACCTTC. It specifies CASSMEAPGQEGYTF.

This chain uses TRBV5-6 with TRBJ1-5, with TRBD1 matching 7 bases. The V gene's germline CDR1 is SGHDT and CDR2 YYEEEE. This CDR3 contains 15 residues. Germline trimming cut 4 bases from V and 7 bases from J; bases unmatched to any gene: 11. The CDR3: CASSLTGTVKQPQHF. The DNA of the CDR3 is TGTGCCAGCAGCCTGACTGGGACAGTCAAACAGCCCCAGCATTTT. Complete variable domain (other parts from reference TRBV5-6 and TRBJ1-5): DAGVTQSPTHLIKTRGQQVTLRCSPKSGHDTVSWYQQALGQGPQFIFQYYEEEERQRGNFPDRFSGHQFPNYSSELNVNALLLGDSALYLCASSLTGTVKQPQHFGDGTRLSIL.

CDR3 coding DNA: TGTGCCAGCAGCCTCTGGGAGGGCAATGAGCAGTTCTTC. Encoded protein: CASSLWEGNEQFF. The chain links TRBV7-2 to TRBJ2-1, with 7 positions matching TRBD2. CDR1 is SGHTA, CDR2 FQGNSA, per germline. J was trimmed by 6 bases and V by 5 bases; bases with no gene match: 4. CDR3 size: 13 residues.

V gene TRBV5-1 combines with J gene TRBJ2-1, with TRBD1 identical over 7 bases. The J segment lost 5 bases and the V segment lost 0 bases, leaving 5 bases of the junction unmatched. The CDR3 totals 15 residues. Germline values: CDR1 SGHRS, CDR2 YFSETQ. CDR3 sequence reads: CASSLEGGADNEQFF. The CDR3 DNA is TGCGCCAGCAGCTTGGAAGGGGGCGCGGACAATGAGCAGTTCTTC.

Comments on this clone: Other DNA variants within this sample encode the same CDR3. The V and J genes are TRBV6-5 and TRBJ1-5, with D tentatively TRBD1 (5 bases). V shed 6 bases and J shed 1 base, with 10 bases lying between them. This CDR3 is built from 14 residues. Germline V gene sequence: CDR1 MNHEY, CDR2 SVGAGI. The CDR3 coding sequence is TGTGCCAGCAGCTCTGGGGGGAGCAATCAGCCCCAGCATTTT. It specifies CASSSGGSNQPQHF.

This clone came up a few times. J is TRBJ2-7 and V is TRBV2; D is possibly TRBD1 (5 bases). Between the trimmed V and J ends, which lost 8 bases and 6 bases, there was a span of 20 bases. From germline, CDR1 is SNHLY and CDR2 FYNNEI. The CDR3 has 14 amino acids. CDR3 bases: TGTGCCAGCGAGCAGGTCAGGGCCGGCGGCGAGCAGTACTTC. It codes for CASEQVRAGGEQYF.

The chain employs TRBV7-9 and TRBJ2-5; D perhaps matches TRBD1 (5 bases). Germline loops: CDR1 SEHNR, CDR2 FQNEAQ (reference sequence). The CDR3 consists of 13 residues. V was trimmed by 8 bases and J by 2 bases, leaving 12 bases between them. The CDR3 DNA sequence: TGTGCCAGCCAAGTGGACATACAAGAGACCCAGTACTTC. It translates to CASQVDIQETQYF.

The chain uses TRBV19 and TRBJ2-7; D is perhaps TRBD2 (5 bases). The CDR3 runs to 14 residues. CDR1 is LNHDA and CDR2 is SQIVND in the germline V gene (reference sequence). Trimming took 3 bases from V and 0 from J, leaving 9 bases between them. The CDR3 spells CASSIRGISYEQYF. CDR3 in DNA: TGTGCCAGTAGTATTCGGGGAATCTCCTACGAGCAGTACTTC.

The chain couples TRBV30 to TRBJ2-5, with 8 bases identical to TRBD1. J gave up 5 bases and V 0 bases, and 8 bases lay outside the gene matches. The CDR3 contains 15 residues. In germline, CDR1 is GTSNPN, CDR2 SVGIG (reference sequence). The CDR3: CAWSVNRGFSETQYF. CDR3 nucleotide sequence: TGTGCCTGGAGTGTAAACAGGGGGTTTTCTGAGACCCAGTACTTC.

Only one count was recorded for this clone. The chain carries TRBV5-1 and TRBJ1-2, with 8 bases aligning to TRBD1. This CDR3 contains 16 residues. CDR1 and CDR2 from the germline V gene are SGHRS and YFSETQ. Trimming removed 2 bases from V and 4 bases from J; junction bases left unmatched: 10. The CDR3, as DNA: TGCGCCAGCAGCTTACAGGTGGGGGGACAGGCCTATGGCTACACCTTC. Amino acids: CASSLQVGGQAYGYTF.

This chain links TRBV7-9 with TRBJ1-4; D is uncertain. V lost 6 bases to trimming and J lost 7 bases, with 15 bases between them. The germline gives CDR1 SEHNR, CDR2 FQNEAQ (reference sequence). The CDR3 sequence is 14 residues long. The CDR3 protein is CASSHEAAGEKLFF. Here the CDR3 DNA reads TGTGCCAGCAGTCACGAGGCAGCGGGTGAAAAACTGTTTTTT.

The CDR3 is CASSADRGSNEKLFF. CDR3 coding DNA: TGTGCCAGCAGTGCCGACAGGGGCAGTAATGAAAAACTGTTTTTT. The chain combines TRBV2 with TRBJ1-4; the match to TRBD1 covers 8 bases. Germline values: CDR1 SNHLY, CDR2 FYNNEI. There are 15 residues in the CDR3. The V and J ends lost 4 bases and 4 bases, in that order; junction bases with no gene match: 5.

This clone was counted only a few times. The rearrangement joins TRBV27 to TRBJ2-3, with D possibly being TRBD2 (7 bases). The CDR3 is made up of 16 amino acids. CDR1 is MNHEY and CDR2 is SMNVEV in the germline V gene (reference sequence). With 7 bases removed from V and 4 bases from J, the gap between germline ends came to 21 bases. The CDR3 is CASTAVRGAGADTQYF. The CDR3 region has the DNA TGTGCCAGCACCGCAGTACGGGGGGCGGGGGCAGATACGCAGTATTTT.

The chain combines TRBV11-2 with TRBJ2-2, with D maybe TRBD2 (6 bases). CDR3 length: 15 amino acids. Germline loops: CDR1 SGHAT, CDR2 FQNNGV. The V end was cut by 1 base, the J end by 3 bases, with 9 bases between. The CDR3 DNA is TGTGCCAGCAGCTTAGTGGGCGGGGACACCGGGGAGCTGTTTTTT. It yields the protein CASSLVGGDTGELFF.

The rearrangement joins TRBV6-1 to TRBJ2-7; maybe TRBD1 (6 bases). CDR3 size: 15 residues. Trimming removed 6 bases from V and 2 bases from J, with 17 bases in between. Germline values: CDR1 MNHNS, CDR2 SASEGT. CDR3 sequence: CASSSQGSFTYEQYF. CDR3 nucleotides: TGTGCCAGCAGCAGTCAGGGGTCCTTTACCTACGAGCAGTACTTC.

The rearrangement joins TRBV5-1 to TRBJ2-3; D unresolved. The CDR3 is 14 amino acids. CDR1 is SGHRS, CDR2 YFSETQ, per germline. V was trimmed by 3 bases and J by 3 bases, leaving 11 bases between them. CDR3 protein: CASSSRLSTDTQYF. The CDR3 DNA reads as TGCGCCAGCAGCTCCCGACTCTCTACAGATACGCAGTATTTT.

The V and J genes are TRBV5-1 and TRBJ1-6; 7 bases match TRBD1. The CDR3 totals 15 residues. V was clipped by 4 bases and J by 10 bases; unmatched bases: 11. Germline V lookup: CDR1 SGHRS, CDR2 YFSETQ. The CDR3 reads CASSPEAGGRSPLHF. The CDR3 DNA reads TGCGCCAGCAGCCCGGAGGCAGGGGGACGGTCACCCCTCCACTTT.

The CDR3 DNA reads as TGTGCCAGCAGCCAAGTGGCCCCTTCTGGCGGGGGGGATTCCTACGAGCAGTACTTC. It translates to CASSQVAPSGGGDSYEQYF. V is TRBV4-2 and J is TRBJ2-7; the match to TRBD2 covers 9 bases. This CDR3 is 19 amino acids long. Germline CDR1 is LGHNA and CDR2 is YNFKEQ. V shed 1 base, J shed 1 base, and the junction held 14 bases outside the gene matches.

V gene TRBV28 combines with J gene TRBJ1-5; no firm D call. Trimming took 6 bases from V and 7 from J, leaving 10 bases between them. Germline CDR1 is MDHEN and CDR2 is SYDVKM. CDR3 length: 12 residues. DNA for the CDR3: TGTGCCAGCAGCCCCCAGGTCCAGCCCCAGCATTTT. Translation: CASSPQVQPQHF.

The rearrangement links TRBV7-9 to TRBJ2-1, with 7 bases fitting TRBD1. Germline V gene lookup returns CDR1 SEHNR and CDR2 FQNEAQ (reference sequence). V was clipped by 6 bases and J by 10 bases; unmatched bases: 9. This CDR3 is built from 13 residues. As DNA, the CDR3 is TGTGCCAGCAGGGCTCCTGGGACAGCCGAGCAGTTCTTC. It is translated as CASRAPGTAEQFF.

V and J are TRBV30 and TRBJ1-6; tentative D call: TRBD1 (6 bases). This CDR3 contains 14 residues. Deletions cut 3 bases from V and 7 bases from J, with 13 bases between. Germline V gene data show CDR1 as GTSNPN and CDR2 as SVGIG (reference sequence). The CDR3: CAWSPGQRNSPLHF. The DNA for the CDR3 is TGTGCCTGGAGCCCAGGACAGAGGAATTCACCCCTCCACTTT.

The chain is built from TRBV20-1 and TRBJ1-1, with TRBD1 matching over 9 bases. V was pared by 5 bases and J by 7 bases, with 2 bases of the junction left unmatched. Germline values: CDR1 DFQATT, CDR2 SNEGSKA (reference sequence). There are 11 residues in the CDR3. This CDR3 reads CSAGTGSEAFF. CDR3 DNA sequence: TGCAGTGCTGGGACAGGGAGTGAAGCTTTCTTT.

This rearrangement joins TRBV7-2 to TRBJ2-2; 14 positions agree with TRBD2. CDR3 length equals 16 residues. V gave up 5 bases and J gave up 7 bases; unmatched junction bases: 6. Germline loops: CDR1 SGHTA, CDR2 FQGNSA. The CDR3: CASSPTSGGANGELFF. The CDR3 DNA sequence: TGTGCCAGCAGCCCGACTAGCGGGGGGGCGAACGGGGAGCTGTTTTTT.

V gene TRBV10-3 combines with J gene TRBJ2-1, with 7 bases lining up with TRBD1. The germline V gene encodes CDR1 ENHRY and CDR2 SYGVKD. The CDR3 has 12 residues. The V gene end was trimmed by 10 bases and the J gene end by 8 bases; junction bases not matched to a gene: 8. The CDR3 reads CANGDRADEQFF. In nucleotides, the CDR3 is TGTGCCAACGGTGACAGGGCGGATGAGCAGTTCTTC.

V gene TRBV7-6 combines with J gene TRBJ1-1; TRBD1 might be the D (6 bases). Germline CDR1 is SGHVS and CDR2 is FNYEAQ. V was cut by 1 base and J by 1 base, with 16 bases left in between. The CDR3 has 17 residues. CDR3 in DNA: TGTGCCAGCAGCTTAGAAGCATCTCTCAGGGGGAACACTGAAGCTTTCTTT. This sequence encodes CASSLEASLRGNTEAFF.

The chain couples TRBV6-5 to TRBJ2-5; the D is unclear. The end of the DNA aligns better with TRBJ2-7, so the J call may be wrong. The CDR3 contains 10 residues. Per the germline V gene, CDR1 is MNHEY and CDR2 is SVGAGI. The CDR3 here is CASWAYEQYF. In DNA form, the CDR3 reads TGTGCCAGCTGGGCCTACGAGCAGTACTTC.

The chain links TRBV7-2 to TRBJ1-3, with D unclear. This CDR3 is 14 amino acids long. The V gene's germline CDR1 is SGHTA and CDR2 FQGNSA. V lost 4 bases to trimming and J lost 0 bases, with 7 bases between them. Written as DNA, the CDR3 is TGTGCCAGCAGCTACGGCGGCTCTGGAAACACCATATATTTT. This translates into CASSYGGSGNTIYF.

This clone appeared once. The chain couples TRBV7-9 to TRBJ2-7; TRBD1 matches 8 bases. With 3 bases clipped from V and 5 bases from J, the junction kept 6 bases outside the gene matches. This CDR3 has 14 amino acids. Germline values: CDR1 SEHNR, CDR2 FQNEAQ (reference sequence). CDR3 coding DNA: TGTGCCAGCAGCTTCTTGAGACAGGGGAACGAGCAGTACTTC. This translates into CASSFLRQGNEQYF.